One sample yielded the 8 T cell receptor beta chains listed below, sequenced in a study of PD-1 blockade in mismatch repair-deficient tumors. Method: immunoSEQ multiplex PCR; TCRdb's copy keeps in-frame clones and lacks some. The sample has roughly 130,000 clones; about nine tenths are singletons. The sequencing used peripheral blood, collected roughly 70 weeks after starting pembrolizumab. These TCRs come from an adult with mismatch repair-deficient cancer.

This chain uses TRBV11-2 with TRBJ2-1; 7 bases are a match to TRBD2. The CDR3 totals 16 residues. In germline, CDR1 is SGHAT, CDR2 FQNNGV. The ends lost 1 base at V and 4 bases at J; junction bases unmatched: 7. The CDR3 sequence: CASSLGGGRGYNEQFF. The DNA of the CDR3 is TGTGCCAGCAGCTTAGGAGGTGGGAGGGGATACAATGAGCAGTTCTTC.

This clone has a handful of counts. The J gene is TRBJ1-5, the V gene TRBV6-5, with unresolved D. The CDR3 has 14 residues. The germline V gene encodes CDR1 MNHEY and CDR2 SVGAGI. The V and J ends lost 5 bases and 2 bases respectively, with 10 bases between them. In DNA form, the CDR3 reads TGTGCCAGCAGTCTTCTCTCCGGCAATCAGCCCCAGCATTTT. Its protein is CASSLLSGNQPQHF.

This clone was recorded only once. The chain uses TRBV19 and TRBJ2-7; maybe TRBD1 (5 bases). The CDR3 covers 13 residues. V was shortened by 4 bases and J by 1 base, with 8 bases between the two germline ends. CDR1 LNHDA and CDR2 SQIVND come from the germline V gene (reference sequence). The CDR3 DNA is TGTGCCAGTAGTACGACAGTGTCCTACGAGCAGTACTTC. Protein sequence: CASSTTVSYEQYF. Filled out from reference TRBV19 and TRBJ2-7, the complete variable domain reads DGGITQSPKYLFRKEGQNVTLSCEQNLNHDAMYWYRQDPGQGLRLIYYSQIVNDFQKGDIAEGYSVSREKKESFPLTVTSAQKNPTAFYLCASSTTVSYEQYFGPGTRLTVT.

The chain carries TRBV27 and TRBJ1-1; the D gene is possibly TRBD1 (6 bases). The CDR3 is 13 amino acids. Germline lookup yields CDR1 MNHEY and CDR2 SMNVEV (reference sequence). V dropped 1 base and J dropped 8 bases, with 11 bases sitting between them. The CDR3 DNA reads as TGTGCCAGCAGTTTATGGGGGGGGCGCGAAGCTTTCTTT. It is translated as CASSLWGGREAFF.

V and J are TRBV6-6 and TRBJ2-4, with D possibly TRBD1 on 5 matching bases. Germline-derived CDR1 and CDR2 are MNHNY and SVGAGI (reference sequence). The CDR3 has 14 amino acids. V lost 5 bases to trimming and J lost 2 bases, with 10 bases between them. CDR3 sequence reads: CASSPAGPKNIQYF. The CDR3 nucleotides are TGTGCCAGCAGTCCAGCAGGGCCCAAAAACATTCAGTACTTC.

The rearrangement uses TRBV5-1 and TRBJ2-3, with 11 positions matching TRBD1. In germline, CDR1 is SGHRS, CDR2 YFSETQ. CDR3 size: 16 residues. J gave up 4 bases and V 4 bases, and 8 bases lay outside the gene matches. The CDR3 DNA sequence: TGCGCCAGCAGCGCCGGACAGGGGGCTTTTTCAGATACGCAGTATTTT. Translation: CASSAGQGAFSDTQYF.

This clone occurred once. The rearrangement joins TRBV5-8 to TRBJ2-7, with D uncertain. V lost 1 base and J lost 2, with 7 bases in between. Germline V lookup: CDR1 SGHTS, CDR2 YDEGEE. The length of the CDR3 is 13 residues. CDR3 sequence (DNA): TGTGCCAGCAGCTTGCGTGGGACCTACGAGCAGTACTTC. It translates to CASSLRGTYEQYF.

The V gene is TRBV9, the J gene TRBJ1-2; 9 bases agree with TRBD1. The CDR3 totals 18 residues. Trimming at V came to 3 bases and at J to 5 bases, leaving 17 bases not matched to a gene. CDR1 is SGDLS and CDR2 is YYNGEE in the germline V gene. CDR3 residues: CASSDHLAPGQGGYGYTF. The CDR3, as DNA: TGTGCCAGCAGCGACCACCTTGCACCGGGACAGGGAGGGTATGGCTACACCTTC.